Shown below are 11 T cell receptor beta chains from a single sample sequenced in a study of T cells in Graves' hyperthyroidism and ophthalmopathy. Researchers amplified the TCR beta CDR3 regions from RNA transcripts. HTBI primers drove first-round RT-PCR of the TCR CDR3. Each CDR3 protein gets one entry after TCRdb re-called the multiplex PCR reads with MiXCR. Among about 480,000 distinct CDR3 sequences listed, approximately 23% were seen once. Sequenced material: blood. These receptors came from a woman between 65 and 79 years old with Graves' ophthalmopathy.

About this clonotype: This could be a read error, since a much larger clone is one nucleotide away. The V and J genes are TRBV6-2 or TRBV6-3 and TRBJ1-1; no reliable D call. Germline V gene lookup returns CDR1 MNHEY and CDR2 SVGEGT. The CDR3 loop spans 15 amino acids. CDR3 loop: CACSYFQTRSTEAFF. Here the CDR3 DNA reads TGTGCCTGCAGTTATTTCCAAACGAGGAGTACTGAAGCTTTCTTT.

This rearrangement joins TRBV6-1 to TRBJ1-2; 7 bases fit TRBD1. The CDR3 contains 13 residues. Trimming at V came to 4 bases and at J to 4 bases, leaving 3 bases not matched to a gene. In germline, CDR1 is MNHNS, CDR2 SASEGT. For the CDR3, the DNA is TGTGCCAGCAGTGCGCCAGGGGGCTATGGCTACACCTTC. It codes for CASSAPGGYGYTF.

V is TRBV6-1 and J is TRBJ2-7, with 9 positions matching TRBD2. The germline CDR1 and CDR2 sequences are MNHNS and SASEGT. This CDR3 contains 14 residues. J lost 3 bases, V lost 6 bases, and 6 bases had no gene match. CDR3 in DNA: TGTGCCAGCAGCCTAGCGGGACAATTCTACGAGCAGTACTTC. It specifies CASSLAGQFYEQYF.

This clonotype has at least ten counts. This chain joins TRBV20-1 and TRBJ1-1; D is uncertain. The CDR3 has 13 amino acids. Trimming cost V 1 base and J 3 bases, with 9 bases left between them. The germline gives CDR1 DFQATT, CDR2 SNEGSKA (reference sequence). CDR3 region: CSARVAGDTEAFF. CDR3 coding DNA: TGCAGTGCTAGAGTCGCCGGGGACACTGAAGCTTTCTTT.

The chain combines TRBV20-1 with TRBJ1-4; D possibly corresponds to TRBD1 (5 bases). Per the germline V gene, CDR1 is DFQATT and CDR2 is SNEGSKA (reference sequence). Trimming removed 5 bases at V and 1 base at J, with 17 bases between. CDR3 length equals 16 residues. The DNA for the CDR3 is TGCAGTGCTCCCGGTGGGGCGGCCTTAACTAATGAAAAACTGTTTTTT. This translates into CSAPGGAALTNEKLFF.

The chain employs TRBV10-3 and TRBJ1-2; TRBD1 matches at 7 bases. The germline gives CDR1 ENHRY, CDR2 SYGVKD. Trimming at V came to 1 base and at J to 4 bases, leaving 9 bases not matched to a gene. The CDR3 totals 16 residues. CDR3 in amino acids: CAISEFTGASSYGYTF. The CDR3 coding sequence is TGTGCCATCAGTGAGTTTACAGGGGCGTCCTCCTATGGCTACACCTTC.

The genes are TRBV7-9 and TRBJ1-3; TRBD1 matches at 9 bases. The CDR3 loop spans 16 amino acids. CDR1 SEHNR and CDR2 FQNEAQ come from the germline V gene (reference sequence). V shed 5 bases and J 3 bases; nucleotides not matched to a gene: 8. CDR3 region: CASSERDRVNGNTIYF. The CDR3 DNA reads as TGTGCCAGCAGCGAACGGGACAGGGTGAATGGAAACACCATATATTTT.

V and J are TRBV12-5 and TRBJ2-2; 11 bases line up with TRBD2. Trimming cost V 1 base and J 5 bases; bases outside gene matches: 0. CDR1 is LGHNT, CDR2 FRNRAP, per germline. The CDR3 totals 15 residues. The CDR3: CASGLGLAGTGELFF. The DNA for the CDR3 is TGTGCTAGTGGTTTGGGACTAGCGGGGACCGGGGAGCTGTTTTTT.

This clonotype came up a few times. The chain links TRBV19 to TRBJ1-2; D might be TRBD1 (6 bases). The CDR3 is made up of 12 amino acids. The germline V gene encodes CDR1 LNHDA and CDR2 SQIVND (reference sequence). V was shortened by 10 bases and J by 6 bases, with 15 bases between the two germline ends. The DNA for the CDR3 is TGTGCCACATCAGGGGTTGTTGATGGCTACACCTTC. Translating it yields CATSGVVDGYTF. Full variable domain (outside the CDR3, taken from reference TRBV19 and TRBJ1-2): DGGITQSPKYLFRKEGQNVTLSCEQNLNHDAMYWYRQDPGQGLRLIYYSQIVNDFQKGDIAEGYSVSREKKESFPLTVTSAQKNPTAFYLCATSGVVDGYTFGSGTRLTVV.

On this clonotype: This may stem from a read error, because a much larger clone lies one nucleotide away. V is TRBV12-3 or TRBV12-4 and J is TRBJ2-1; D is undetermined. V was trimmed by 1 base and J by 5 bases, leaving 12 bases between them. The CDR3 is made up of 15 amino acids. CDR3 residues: CASSLGIASNNEQFF. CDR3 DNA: TGTGCCAGCAGTTTAGGTATAGCCAGTAACAATGAGCAGTTCTTC.

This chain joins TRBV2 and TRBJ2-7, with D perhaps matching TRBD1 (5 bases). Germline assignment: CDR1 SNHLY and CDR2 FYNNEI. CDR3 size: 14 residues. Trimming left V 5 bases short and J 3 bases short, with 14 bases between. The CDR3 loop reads CASSSQVGDYEQYF. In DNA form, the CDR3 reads TGTGCCAGCAGTTCCCAGGTAGGGGACTACGAGCAGTACTTC.